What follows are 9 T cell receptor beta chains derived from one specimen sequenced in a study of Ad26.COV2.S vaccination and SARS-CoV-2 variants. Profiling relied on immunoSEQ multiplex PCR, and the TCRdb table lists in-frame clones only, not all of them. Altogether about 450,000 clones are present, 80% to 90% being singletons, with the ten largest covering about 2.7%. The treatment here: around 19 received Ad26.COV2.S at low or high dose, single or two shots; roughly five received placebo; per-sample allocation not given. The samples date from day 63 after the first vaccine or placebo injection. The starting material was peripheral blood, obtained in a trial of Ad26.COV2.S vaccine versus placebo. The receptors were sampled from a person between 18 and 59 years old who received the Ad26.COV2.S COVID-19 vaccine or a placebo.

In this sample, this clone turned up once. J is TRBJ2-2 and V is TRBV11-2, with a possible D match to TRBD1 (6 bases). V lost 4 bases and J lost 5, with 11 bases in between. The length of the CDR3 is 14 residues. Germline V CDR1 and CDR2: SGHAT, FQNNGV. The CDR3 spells CASSSSRGTGELFF. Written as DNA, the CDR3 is TGTGCCAGCAGCTCGTCCAGGGGTACCGGGGAGCTGTTTTTT.

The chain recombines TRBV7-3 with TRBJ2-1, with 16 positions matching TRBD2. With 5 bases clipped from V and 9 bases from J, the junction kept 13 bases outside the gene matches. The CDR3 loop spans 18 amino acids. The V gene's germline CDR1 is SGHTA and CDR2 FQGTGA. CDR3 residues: CASSKQPGLAGGPGEQFF. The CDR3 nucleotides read TGTGCCAGCAGCAAACAGCCGGGACTAGCGGGAGGGCCGGGTGAGCAGTTCTTC.

The CDR3 reads CATSDPVERTNQPQHF. In DNA form, the CDR3 reads TGTGCCACCAGTGACCCCGTGGAGCGGACTAATCAGCCCCAGCATTTT. V usage is TRBV24-1 and J usage is TRBJ1-5, with D unresolved. This CDR3 has 16 amino acids. The V gene lost 4 bases and the J gene lost 4 bases, with 16 bases spanning the gap. Germline V lookup: CDR1 KGHDR, CDR2 SFDVKD.

CDR3 coding DNA: TGTGCCAGTAGTATTCTCACCTCAGGGGCAACTAATGAAAAACTGTTTTTT. Translating it yields CASSILTSGATNEKLFF. The chain has TRBV19 and TRBJ1-4; D is possibly TRBD1 (6 bases). The CDR3 covers 17 residues. The V and J ends lost 3 bases and 0 bases respectively, with 14 bases between them. Looked up from germline, CDR1 is LNHDA and CDR2 is SQIVND (reference sequence).

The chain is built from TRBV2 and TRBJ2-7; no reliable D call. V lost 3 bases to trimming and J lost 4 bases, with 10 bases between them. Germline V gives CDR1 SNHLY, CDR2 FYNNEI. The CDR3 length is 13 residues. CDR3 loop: CASSEPPPYEQYV. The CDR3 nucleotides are TGTGCCAGCAGTGAGCCCCCTCCTTACGAGCAGTACGTC.

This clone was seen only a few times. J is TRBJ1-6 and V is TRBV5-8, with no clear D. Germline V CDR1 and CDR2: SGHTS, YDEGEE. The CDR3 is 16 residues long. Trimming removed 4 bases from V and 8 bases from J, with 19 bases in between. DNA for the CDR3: TGTGCCAGCAGCGCCGACACATTCGGGTCAGATTCACCCCTCCACTTT. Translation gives CASSADTFGSDSPLHF.

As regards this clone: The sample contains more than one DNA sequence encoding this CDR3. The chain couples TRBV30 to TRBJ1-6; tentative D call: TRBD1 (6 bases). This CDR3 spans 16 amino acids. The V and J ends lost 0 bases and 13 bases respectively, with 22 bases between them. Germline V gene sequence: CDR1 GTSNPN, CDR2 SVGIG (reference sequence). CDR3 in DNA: TGTGCCTGGAGTGTAGGGGGGCTTGGGGGCCCCGGGCCCCTCCACTTT. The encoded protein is CAWSVGGLGGPGPLHF.

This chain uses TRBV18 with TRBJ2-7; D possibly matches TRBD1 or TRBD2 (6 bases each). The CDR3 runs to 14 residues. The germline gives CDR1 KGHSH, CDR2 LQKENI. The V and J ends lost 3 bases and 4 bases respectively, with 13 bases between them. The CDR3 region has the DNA TGTGCCAGCTCACCCCGCGGGACACCGTACGAGCAGTACGTC. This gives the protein CASSPRGTPYEQYV.

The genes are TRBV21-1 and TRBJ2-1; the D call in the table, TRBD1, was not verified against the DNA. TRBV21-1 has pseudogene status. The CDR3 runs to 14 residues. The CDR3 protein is CASRGSQGYNEQFF. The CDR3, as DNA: TGTGCCAGCAGGGGTTCACAGGGGTACAATGAGCAGTTCTTC.